These 17 T cell receptor beta chains were sequenced from one sample in a study of shared clonotypes between healthy human individuals. Clones were sequenced by immunoSEQ multiplex PCR, and TCRdb holds only the in-frame ones, with some missing. The data show 1 million to 1.3 million clones, approximately 78% seen once. Material: memory CD4+ T cells from PBMCs. Indicated subset: CD45RA-negative fraction. The receptor source for this set is a man between 18 and 35 years old in good health. Some clones in this sample may be carry-over from other donors' samples.

This sequence joins TRBV28 and TRBJ2-6; 8 nucleotides line up with TRBD1. There are 19 residues in the CDR3. CDR1 and CDR2 (germline): MDHEN, SYDVKM. The V and J ends lost 5 bases and 3 bases, in that order; junction bases with no gene match: 15. CDR3 bases: TGTGCCAGCAGTACTCCCGTGGCAGGGGGCTTAAGTGGGGCCAACGTCCTGACTTTC. Amino acids: CASSTPVAGGLSGANVLTF.

The rearrangement joins TRBV11-2 to TRBJ2-2; no clear D. CDR3 length: 13 amino acids. From germline, CDR1 is SGHAT and CDR2 FQNNGV. V was pared by 0 bases and J by 11 bases, with 10 bases between. CDR3 in amino acids: CASSLDLAVELFF. In nucleotides, the CDR3 is TGTGCCAGCAGCTTAGACTTGGCAGTAGAGCTGTTTTTT.

There are a few counts of this clone. The chain carries TRBV5-6 and TRBJ1-1; D might be TRBD1 (6 bases). The CDR3 contains 14 residues. The germline CDR1 and CDR2 sequences are SGHDT and YYEEEE. The V and J ends lost 3 bases and 0 bases respectively, with 9 bases between them. The CDR3 nucleotides are TGTGCCAGCAGCTCGGACAGCATGAACACTGAAGCTTTCTTT. It is translated as CASSSDSMNTEAFF.

Comments on this clone: Different DNA sequences within this sample yield the same CDR3. V gene TRBV4-1 combines with J gene TRBJ2-2; D call uncertain. The CDR3 spans 15 residues. The V end lost 4 bases, the J end lost 0 bases, and 9 bases lay between the germline ends. The V gene's germline CDR1 is MGHRA and CDR2 YSYEKL. The DNA of the CDR3 is TGCGCCAGCAGCCCAACCGGTGCGAACACCGGGGAGCTGTTTTTT. This gives the protein CASSPTGANTGELFF.

This clone was counted a single time. The chain has TRBV18 and TRBJ1-1, with 7 bases aligning to TRBD1. V shed 0 bases and J 10 bases; nucleotides not matched to a gene: 2. CDR1 and CDR2 (germline): KGHSH, LQKENI. The CDR3 contains 12 residues. This CDR3 is CASSPPSGGAFF. For the CDR3, the DNA is TGTGCCAGCTCACCACCGTCAGGGGGAGCTTTCTTT.

This clone was counted a few times. This chain connects TRBV7-3 to TRBJ1-1; no clear D. The germline V and J ends were trimmed by 5 bases and 4 bases, with 11 bases remaining between them. This CDR3 contains 13 residues. Germline assignment: CDR1 SGHTA and CDR2 FQGTGA. The CDR3 protein is CASSPGSLTEAFF. CDR3 sequence (DNA): TGTGCCAGCAGCCCTGGGAGTCTCACTGAAGCTTTCTTT.

On this clone itself: Other nucleotide sequences in the sample specify the same CDR3. The chain is built from TRBV5-6 and TRBJ2-3, with 12 bases matching TRBD2. The CDR3 runs to 16 residues. In germline, CDR1 is SGHDT, CDR2 YYEEEE. The V gene end was trimmed by 2 bases and the J gene end by 3 bases; junction bases not matched to a gene: 4. CDR3 sequence reads: CASSLGLAGRTDTQYF. The CDR3, as DNA: TGTGCCAGCAGCTTAGGACTAGCGGGACGGACAGATACGCAGTATTTT.

As for this clone: No DNA is shown, since the ends of the CDR3 on it are uncertain; the CDR3 is the one TCRdb lists. The chain carries TRBV6-5 and TRBJ1-4. The CDR3 region is 15 residues in length, termini included. The germline V gene has CDR1 MNHEY and CDR2 SVGAGI. This chain's CDR3 is CASSSSVPRGEKLFF.

This chain joins TRBV7-9 and TRBJ2-7, with TRBD2 matching 8 bases. This CDR3 region has 15 residues. V dropped 6 bases and J dropped 2; count of bases not matched to a gene: 9. CDR1 and CDR2 (germline): SEHNR, FQNEAQ (reference sequence). The CDR3 DNA follows: TGTGCCAGCAGTACCTTCACTAGCGGAACCTACGAGCAGTACTTC. Its protein is CASSTFTSGTYEQYF. Together with reference TRBV7-9 and TRBJ2-7, the CDR3 gives the full variable domain: DTGVSQNPRHKITKRGQNVTFRCDPISEHNRLYWYRQTLGQGPEFLTYFQNEAQLEKSRLLSDRFSAERPKGSFSTLEIQRTEQGDSAMYLCASSTFTSGTYEQYFGPGTRLTVT.

The chain uses TRBV19 and TRBJ1-1; D uncertain. The CDR3 sequence is 16 residues long. Trimming took off 5 bases at V and 0 bases at J, with 16 bases between the two ends. Germline V gene data show CDR1 as LNHDA and CDR2 as SQIVND (reference sequence). The CDR3 is CASSPNGPYLNTEAFF. DNA for the CDR3: TGTGCCAGTAGTCCGAACGGCCCGTATTTGAACACTGAAGCTTTCTTT.

A remark on this clone: Other DNA sequences in the same sample also yield this CDR3. The chain links TRBV11-3 to TRBJ1-1; D gene unclear. This CDR3 is 13 amino acids long. Trimming cost V 4 bases and J 2 bases, with 8 bases left between them. Germline V gene data show CDR1 as SGHNT and CDR2 as YENEEA. CDR3 protein: CASSSQTNTEAFF. The CDR3 DNA reads TGTGCCAGCAGCTCGCAGACCAACACTGAAGCTTTCTTT.

The chain joins TRBV2 to TRBJ2-5; D not certain. The CDR3 has 13 amino acids. Germline CDR1 and CDR2: SNHLY and FYNNEI. V lost 5 bases and J lost 2, with 9 bases in between. The DNA of the CDR3 is TGTGCCAGCAGTAGGACCGAACAAGAGACCCAGTACTTC. The encoded protein is CASSRTEQETQYF.

With respect to this clone: Other DNA sequences of this sample code for an identical CDR3. The CDR3 sequence: CASSPGQGYEQYF. The CDR3 coding sequence is TGTGCCAGCAGCCCCGGACAGGGCTACGAGCAGTACTTC. The chain combines TRBV11-2 with TRBJ2-7; 8 bases align to TRBD1. There are 13 residues in the CDR3. Trimming removed 5 bases from V and 3 bases from J; junction bases left unmatched: 3. Germline V lookup: CDR1 SGHAT, CDR2 FQNNGV.

The V and J genes are TRBV7-9 and TRBJ2-1; TRBD2 agrees at 9 bases. CDR3 length: 15 amino acids. Looked up from germline, CDR1 is SEHNR and CDR2 is FQNEAQ (reference sequence). With 4 bases clipped from V and 3 bases from J, the junction kept 4 bases outside the gene matches. The CDR3 sequence is CASSSIAGVYNEQFF. CDR3 nucleotides: TGTGCCAGCAGCTCTATAGCGGGAGTCTACAATGAGCAGTTCTTC.

The V call is TRBV2, the J call TRBJ1-4, with D uncertain. In germline, CDR1 is SNHLY, CDR2 FYNNEI. The CDR3 is 12 residues long. The germline V and J ends were trimmed by 6 bases and 6 bases, with 8 bases remaining between them. CDR3 bases: TGTGCCAGCAGATTCGGGGATGAAAAACTGTTTTTT. It codes for CASRFGDEKLFF. Complete variable domain (other parts from reference TRBV2 and TRBJ1-4): EPEVTQTPSHQVTQMGQEVILRCVPISNHLYFYWYRQILGQKVEFLVSFYNNEISEKSEIFDDQFSVERPDGSNFTLKIRSTKLEDSAMYFCASRFGDEKLFFGSGTQLSVL.

CDR3 region: CASSIRGEAGNTIYF. In DNA form, the CDR3 reads TGTGCCAGTAGTATAAGAGGGGAAGCTGGAAACACCATATATTTT. The chain employs TRBV19 and TRBJ1-3, with TRBD1 as a possible D gene (5 bases). Germline V gene data show CDR1 as LNHDA and CDR2 as SQIVND (reference sequence). V lost 2 bases and J lost 2, with 10 bases in between. This CDR3 is built from 15 residues.

The chain is built from TRBV14 and TRBJ2-3; D remains unclear. Germline CDR1 and CDR2: SGHDN and FVKESK. This CDR3 comprises 14 residues. The ends were cut back, 0 bases at V and 6 bases at J, with 10 bases in the middle. Written as DNA, the CDR3 is TGTGCCAGCAGCCAAGATCAGTTGGCCGATACGCAGTATTTT. As protein: CASSQDQLADTQYF.